This TCR beta chain is drawn from a study of monozygotic twins with inflammatory bowel disease. As to this clonotype: The antigen remains unidentified.

The CDR3 runs to 18 residues. The germline gives CDR1 SGHKS, CDR2 YYEKEE (reference sequence). TCRdb re-called the 5' RACE reads; every CDR3 protein appears as one record, without DNA. This listing includes approximately 120,000 distinct CDR3 sequences. Study-wide results and caveats: Researchers report that IBD patients shared fewer clonotypes with others than healthy twins, especially amid disease activity.

Sequences were obtained from blood. The rearrangement links TRBV5-5 to TRBJ2-6. The clonotype originates from a human donor with ulcerative colitis or Crohn's disease, or a healthy co-twin of an affected twin (not recorded which). CDR3 sequence: CASSFLTPTVSGANVLTF.